These 24 T cell receptor beta chains originate from one sample sequenced in a study of cytomegalovirus exposure and HLA in healthy donors. Primers for the PCR totalled 60 Vbeta and 13 Jbeta. Clones were sequenced by immunoSEQ multiplex PCR, and TCRdb holds only the in-frame ones, with some missing. The sample has 140,000 to 150,000 clones; approximately 63% are singletons. The material sequenced was PBMCs. These receptors came from a woman aged 60-75 years in good health and CMV-seropositive.

The chain is built from TRBV6-1 and TRBJ2-7; 10 positions match TRBD1. Germline V CDR1 and CDR2: MNHNS, SASEGT. V shed 4 bases and J 2 bases; nucleotides not matched to a gene: 8. The length of the CDR3 is 16 residues. As DNA, the CDR3 is TGTGCCAGCAGTGGCGCCCCCGGGACAGGGGCCTACGAGCAGTACTTC. Translating it yields CASSGAPGTGAYEQYF.

The chain couples TRBV19 to TRBJ1-5; 7 nucleotides agree with TRBD1. The length of the CDR3 is 15 residues. The V and J ends lost 3 bases and 3 bases, in that order; junction bases with no gene match: 5. Germline V lookup: CDR1 LNHDA, CDR2 SQIVND (reference sequence). The CDR3 DNA is TGTGCCAGTAGTATTGGGCAGGGGGACAATCAGCCCCAGCATTTT. Protein sequence: CASSIGQGDNQPQHF.

J is TRBJ2-1 and V is TRBV29-1, with a possible D match to TRBD1 (5 bases). The CDR3 runs 13 residues. Trimming stripped 3 bases from V and 4 bases from J, with 10 bases between. The germline V gene has CDR1 SQVTM and CDR2 ANQGSEA. The CDR3 DNA sequence: TGCAGCGTTGACCGGCAGGGTTACAATGAGCAGTTCTTC. Translated: CSVDRQGYNEQFF.

V and J are TRBV13 and TRBJ2-1; D might be TRBD2 (5 bases). The CDR3 extends over 18 amino acids. Germline CDR1 is PRHDT and CDR2 is FYEKMQ (reference sequence). Trimming cost V 1 base and J 5 bases, with 21 bases left between them. The CDR3 spells CASSLVSYIPDGDNEQFF. As DNA, the CDR3 is TGTGCCAGCAGCTTAGTATCCTACATTCCTGACGGGGACAATGAGCAGTTCTTC.

This clone was seen a handful of times. This chain joins TRBV27 and TRBJ2-1; 11 nucleotides align to TRBD2. Losses at the gene ends were 6 bases for V and 0 bases for J; bases not matched to a gene: 4. This CDR3 comprises 16 residues. Germline CDR1 reads MNHEY; CDR2 reads SMNVEV (reference sequence). The CDR3 DNA is TGTGCCAGCAGACCTAGCGGGAGGAGCTCCTACAATGAGCAGTTCTTC. This translates into CASRPSGRSSYNEQFF.

This clone was seen only a few times. CDR3 protein: CAGRGTGLGEKLFF. The CDR3, as DNA: TGTGCCGGCCGAGGGACAGGGTTGGGTGAAAAACTGTTTTTT. The genes are TRBV6-1 and TRBJ1-4; 9 nucleotides agree with TRBD1. In germline, CDR1 is MNHNS, CDR2 SASEGT. The CDR3 extends over 14 amino acids. The V segment lost 11 bases and the J segment 7 bases; nucleotides outside the gene matches: 11.

The chain joins TRBV6-5 to TRBJ2-1, with 8 bases lining up with TRBD2. The CDR3 contains 13 residues. Germline V lookup: CDR1 MNHEY, CDR2 SVGAGI. V was clipped by 5 bases and J by 10 bases; unmatched bases: 7. The chain's CDR3 is CASSRLAGGEQFF. The CDR3, as DNA: TGTGCCAGCAGTAGACTGGCGGGAGGAGAGCAGTTCTTC.

This chain joins TRBV6-1 and TRBJ1-6; weak D call: TRBD1 (5 bases). This CDR3 comprises 16 residues. Trimming cost V 2 bases and J 10 bases, with 18 bases left between them. The V gene's germline CDR1 is MNHNS and CDR2 SASEGT. This CDR3 reads CASSESVGRVVSPLHF. The CDR3 nucleotides read TGTGCCAGCAGTGAATCGGTTGGCAGGGTGGTGTCACCCCTCCACTTT.

This clone was detected once. This rearrangement joins TRBV28 to TRBJ2-4, with D possibly TRBD1 on 6 matching bases. This CDR3 comprises 14 residues. The V end was cut by 7 bases, the J end by 8 bases, with 18 bases between. Germline CDR1 reads MDHEN; CDR2 reads SYDVKM. The CDR3 coding sequence is TGTGCCAGCATTGGCAGGGGTGGTTGGGACATTCAGTACTTC. The encoded protein is CASIGRGGWDIQYF.

This clone has only one observation. V usage is TRBV6-5 and J usage is TRBJ2-5; perhaps TRBD2 as D (5 bases). Germline V CDR1 and CDR2: MNHEY, SVGAGI. Deletions cut 7 bases from V and 0 bases from J, with 15 bases between. The CDR3 contains 15 residues. The CDR3 sequence is CASNRGKHNQETQYF. CDR3 DNA: TGTGCCAGCAATAGAGGGAAACACAACCAAGAGACCCAGTACTTC.

This clone has more than one count but fewer than ten. The V and J genes are TRBV7-9 and TRBJ1-2, with D perhaps matching TRBD1 (6 bases). This CDR3 spans 14 amino acids. Germline CDR1 is SEHNR and CDR2 is FQNEAQ (reference sequence). V was clipped by 4 bases and J by 2 bases, with 11 bases between them. DNA of the CDR3: TGTGCCAGCAGCTCGAAACAGGGAAACTATGGCTACACCTTC. Translation: CASSSKQGNYGYTF.

V is TRBV5-1 and J is TRBJ2-1; 10 bases map to TRBD2. After removal of 4 bases from V and 4 bases from J, the junction contained 8 bases not matched to a gene. Looked up from germline, CDR1 is SGHRS and CDR2 is YFSETQ. CDR3 length equals 16 residues. The CDR3 loop reads CASSPTDSGRYNEQFF. CDR3 coding DNA: TGCGCCAGCAGCCCTACGGATAGCGGGAGGTACAATGAGCAGTTCTTC.

The chain joins TRBV7-2 to TRBJ2-1; possible D gene TRBD2, 5 bases. V lost 3 bases and J 3 bases, leaving 6 bases between the germline ends. CDR1 is SGHTA, CDR2 FQGNSA, per germline. This CDR3 has 13 residues. The CDR3 sequence is CASSLGDYNEQFF. The CDR3 nucleotides are TGTGCCAGCAGCTTGGGAGACTACAATGAGCAGTTCTTC.

The chain links TRBV28 to TRBJ2-5; D is unclear. Trimming left V 3 bases short and J 2 bases short, with 13 bases between. The CDR3 loop spans 15 amino acids. Germline CDR1 MDHEN, CDR2 SYDVKM. This CDR3 reads CASSFFSNSQETQYF. CDR3 bases: TGTGCCAGCAGTTTTTTTAGTAACTCGCAAGAGACCCAGTACTTC.

There are a few counts of this clone. The chain combines TRBV11-2 with TRBJ2-7; 9 nucleotides line up with TRBD1. The trim removed 5 bases at V and 2 bases at J, leaving 10 bases unmatched. The germline V gene encodes CDR1 SGHAT and CDR2 FQNNGV. The CDR3 extends over 16 amino acids. CDR3 loop: CASSQPRTGVPYEQYF. Here the CDR3 DNA reads TGTGCCAGCAGCCAGCCAAGGACAGGGGTACCCTACGAGCAGTACTTC.

The gene calls are TRBV5-1 and TRBJ1-1, with TRBD1 identical over 7 bases. The V segment lost 0 bases and the J segment 1 base; nucleotides outside the gene matches: 3. CDR3 length: 15 residues. Per germline, CDR1 SGHRS and CDR2 YFSETQ. In DNA, the CDR3 is TGCGCCAGCAGCTTGGTTGGGACAGCGAACACTGAAGCTTTCTTT. This codes for CASSLVGTANTEAFF.

The rearrangement links TRBV6-1 to TRBJ2-3, with 8 bases that match TRBD2. This CDR3 region has 16 residues. J was trimmed by 0 bases and V by 0 bases; bases with no gene match: 2. The germline gives CDR1 MNHNS, CDR2 SASEGT. In DNA, the CDR3 is TGTGCCAGCAGTGAAGCACGACTAGCGAGCACAGATACGCAGTATTTT. Translating gives CASSEARLASTDTQYF.

The CDR3 DNA is TGTGCCAGCAGTGAAGCCCGGACAGGGGGCGCCTTGGAGACCCAGTACTTC. Translated, it gives CASSEARTGGALETQYF. The chain links TRBV2 to TRBJ2-5; 11 bases line up with TRBD1. The CDR3 spans 17 residues. V shed 0 bases, J shed 5 bases, and the junction held 8 bases outside the gene matches. CDR1 SNHLY and CDR2 FYNNEI come from the germline V gene. The complete variable domain, with remaining parts taken from reference TRBV2 and TRBJ2-5, reads EPEVTQTPSHQVTQMGQEVILRCVPISNHLYFYWYRQILGQKVEFLVSFYNNEISEKSEIFDDQFSVERPDGSNFTLKIRSTKLEDSAMYFCASSEARTGGALETQYFGPGTRLLVL.

This clone occurred a few times. The chain joins TRBV6-1 to TRBJ2-7; tentatively, D is TRBD2 (6 bases). Trimming took 2 bases from V and 5 from J, leaving 22 bases between them. The CDR3 extends over 17 amino acids. Germline CDR1 MNHNS, CDR2 SASEGT. The CDR3 spells CASSEHHGRPSKDEQYF. DNA of the CDR3: TGTGCCAGCAGTGAACATCATGGGAGGCCCTCTAAGGACGAGCAGTACTTC.

The chain joins TRBV5-4 to TRBJ1-1; D is perhaps TRBD1 (6 bases). V was clipped by 0 bases and J by 10 bases, with 16 bases between them. The CDR3 length is 14 residues. From germline, CDR1 is SGHNT and CDR2 YYREEE (reference sequence). The CDR3 DNA follows: TGTGCCAGCAGCTTGGACAGGGCGGTGTGGGTAGCTTTCTTT. Its translation: CASSLDRAVWVAFF. The variable domain in full, with the rest retrieved from reference TRBV5-4 and TRBJ1-1, is ETGVTQSPTHLIKTRGQQVTLRCSSQSGHNTVSWYQQALGQGPQFIFQYYREEENGRGNFPPRFSGLQFPNYSSELNVNALELDDSALYLCASSLDRAVWVAFFGQGTRLTVV.

This CDR3 reads CASSFSWEMTEAFF. In nucleotides, the CDR3 is TGCGCCAGCAGCTTCTCCTGGGAGATGACTGAAGCTTTCTTT. This sequence joins TRBV5-1 and TRBJ1-1; unclear D gene. The V and J ends lost 2 bases and 5 bases respectively, with 13 bases between them. Germline loops: CDR1 SGHRS, CDR2 YFSETQ. This CDR3 has 14 residues.

This clone was seen more than once but under ten times. CDR3 protein: CASSFGQPATNVLTF. For the CDR3, the DNA is TGTGCCAGCAGTTTCGGACAGCCCGCAACCAACGTCCTGACTTTC. The J gene is TRBJ2-6, the V gene TRBV2, with a possible D match to TRBD1 (6 bases). V was shortened by 5 bases and J by 8 bases, with 16 bases between the two germline ends. From germline, CDR1 is SNHLY and CDR2 FYNNEI. This CDR3 is 15 amino acids long.

V usage is TRBV10-1 and J usage is TRBJ2-3; 10 positions match TRBD2. The CDR3 has 18 amino acids. Germline CDR1 and CDR2: WNHNN and SYGVQD (reference sequence). V shed 1 base, J shed 2 bases, and the junction held 9 bases outside the gene matches. CDR3 coding DNA: TGCGCCAGCAGTGAGTGGTCTAGCGGGAGCCCCAACACAGATACGCAGTATTTT. It translates to CASSEWSSGSPNTDTQYF.

Written as DNA, the CDR3 is TGCGCCAGCAGCGCCGGGACAGGGCACTCCTACGAGCAGTACTTC. It codes for CASSAGTGHSYEQYF. V and J are TRBV5-1 and TRBJ2-7, with 9 bases fitting TRBD1. This CDR3 is built from 15 residues. Germline-derived CDR1 and CDR2 are SGHRS and YFSETQ. Losses at the gene ends were 4 bases for V and 0 bases for J; bases not matched to a gene: 5.